The sequence of this T cell receptor beta chain was determined in a study of sequential checkpoint blockade in melanoma. Study as a whole: Roughly 20 patients had matched tumor biopsies before treatment and at week 13 after nivolumab or ipilimumab alone.

Clones were read by immunoSEQ multiplex PCR, and TCRdb kept only the in-frame ones, dropping some. The repertoire has some 8,000 clones, about 28% of them found once; the top ten carry over 5%. This CDR3 region has 13 residues. Germline V gene lookup returns CDR1 GTSNPN and CDR2 SVGIG (reference sequence). V was shortened by 3 bases and J by 3 bases, with 11 bases between the two germline ends. Treatment of the sample: randomized to nivolumab then ipilimumab (arm A) or the reverse (arm B). The chain uses TRBV30 and TRBJ1-1, with D uncertain. This clonotype was sampled from a human donor with melanoma. Material: tumor tissue (inferred from file names), obtained from a patient given nivolumab and ipilimumab in sequence. This chain's CDR3 is CAWSPSEDTEAFF. The CDR3 DNA sequence: TGTGCCTGGAGCCCATCCGAGGACACTGAAGCTTTCTTT.